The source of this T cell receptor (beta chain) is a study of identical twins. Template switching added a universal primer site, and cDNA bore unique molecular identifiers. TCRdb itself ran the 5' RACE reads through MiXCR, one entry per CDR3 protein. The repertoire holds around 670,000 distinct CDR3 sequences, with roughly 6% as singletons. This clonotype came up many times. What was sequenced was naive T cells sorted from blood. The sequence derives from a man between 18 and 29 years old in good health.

The CDR3 nucleotides are TGTGCCATCAGTGAAAGATCCAACTCCTACGAGCAGTACTTC. It translates to CAISERSNSYEQYF. The chain combines TRBV10-3 with TRBJ2-7; D not resolved. Per the germline V gene, CDR1 is ENHRY and CDR2 is SYGVKD. The CDR3 contains 14 residues. V gave up 3 bases and J gave up 0 bases, with 9 bases separating them.